This TCR beta chain was found in a study of blood T cell repertoires in COVID-19. At the level of the study: Sites across the United States, Italy and Spain contributed samples from acute and convalescent COVID-19.

Only a few counts were recorded for this clone. Produced via immunoSEQ multiplex PCR; TCRdb's table is partial and in-frame only. The repertoire holds 260,000 or so clones, with roughly 85% as singletons. The germline V gene has CDR1 LGHDT and CDR2 YNNKEL (reference sequence). J lost 7 bases, V lost 4 bases, and 6 bases had no gene match. The CDR3 length is 14 residues. This sequence originates from a woman aged 45-60 years who had recovered from COVID-19. This chain links TRBV3-1 (or the pseudogene TRBV3-2) with TRBJ1-2, with TRBD1 matching over 10 bases. Sequencing input: PBMCs or T cells enriched from blood (not recorded which). Here the CDR3 DNA reads TGTGCCAGCAGCCCCATCCGGGACAGGGGTGGCTACACCTTC. The encoded protein is CASSPIRDRGGYTF.